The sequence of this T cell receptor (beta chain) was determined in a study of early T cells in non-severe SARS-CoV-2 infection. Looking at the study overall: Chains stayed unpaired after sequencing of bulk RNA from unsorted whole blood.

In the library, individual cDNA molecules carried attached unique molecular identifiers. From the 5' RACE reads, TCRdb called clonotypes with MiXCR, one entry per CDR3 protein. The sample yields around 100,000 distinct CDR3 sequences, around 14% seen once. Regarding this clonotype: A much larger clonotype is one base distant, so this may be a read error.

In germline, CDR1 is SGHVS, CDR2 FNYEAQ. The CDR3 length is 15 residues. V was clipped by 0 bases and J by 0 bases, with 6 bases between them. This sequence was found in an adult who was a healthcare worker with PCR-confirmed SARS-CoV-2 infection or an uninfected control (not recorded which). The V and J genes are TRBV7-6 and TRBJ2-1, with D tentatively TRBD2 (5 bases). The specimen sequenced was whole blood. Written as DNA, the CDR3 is TGTGCCAGCAGCTTAGCTCGGGGCTCCTACAATGAGCAGTTCTTC. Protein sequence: CASSLARGSYNEQFF.